Reported below is one TCR beta chain. Antigen: not known. Losses at the gene ends were 5 bases for V and 7 bases for J; bases not matched to a gene: 5. The CDR3 covers 15 residues. The V gene's germline CDR1 is MNHEY and CDR2 SVGAGI. These data are taken from a study of neoadjuvant anti-PD-1 for oral cavity cancer. About the research overall: Before surgery, most patients got three to four biweekly 3 mg/kg nivolumab doses. Non-progressing patients received a fourth nivolumab dose near day 43, then surgery on days 50-56. Study results and limitations: Treg/Th17 ratio rose with pretreatment blood and fell with post-treatment tumor TCRbeta clonality.

Blood libraries mostly used roughly 500 ng genomic DNA, six replicates each. Repertoires were generated with immunoSEQ multiplex PCR, while TCRdb's copy carries only in-frame clones and drops some. This table has about 81,000 clones, about 84% appearing once. The sample here was PBMCs, taken before nivolumab (anti-PD-1) treatment. The clonotype originates from a person aged 35-79 years with oral cavity squamous cell carcinoma. The V and J genes are TRBV6-5 and TRBJ2-7; TRBD2 matches 16 bases. CDR3 nucleotide sequence: TGTGCCAGCAGTAGAGTGGGACTAGCGGGAGGGGAGCAGTACTTC. Translating it yields CASSRVGLAGGEQYF.